The 5 T cell receptor beta chains given below trace back to one sample, sequenced in a study of beta chain features in type 1 diabetes. Isolated RNA was reverse transcribed in full, so expressed TCRB transcripts were sequenced. Using immunoSEQ multiplex PCR, the repertoire was profiled, and TCRdb retains in-frame clones only, with some absent. The sample contains 200,000 to 250,000 clones, over 65% of which appear only once. Sequencing was performed on naive CD4+ T cells from blood. The receptors stem from a man aged 30 to 39 in good health.

The sample holds one count of this clone. This sequence joins TRBV7-2 and TRBJ2-1; 7 nucleotides line up with TRBD2. The germline CDR1 and CDR2 sequences are SGHTA and FQGNSA. The ends lost 1 base at V and 9 bases at J; junction bases unmatched: 6. The CDR3 covers 14 residues. The CDR3 protein is CASSLGWERGEQFF. In DNA form, the CDR3 reads TGTGCCAGCAGCTTAGGCTGGGAGCGGGGTGAGCAGTTCTTC.

The CDR3, as DNA: TGTGCCAGCAGTTTACAACTAGTGGGGGAGGAGACCCAGTACTTC. Translating it yields CASSLQLVGEETQYF. V gene TRBV28 combines with J gene TRBJ2-5; D possibly uses TRBD1 or TRBD2 (5 bases each). With 2 bases removed from V and 5 bases from J, the gap between germline ends came to 15 bases. CDR1 MDHEN and CDR2 SYDVKM come from the germline V gene. The CDR3 sequence is 15 residues long.

The chain has TRBV29-1 and TRBJ2-7; either TRBD1 or TRBD2 may supply D (5 bases each). Trimming removed 7 bases at V and 5 bases at J, with 18 bases between. This CDR3 comprises 13 residues. CDR1 is SQVTM, CDR2 ANQGSEA, per germline. The CDR3 DNA sequence: TGCAGCGCGGCCGGGACGGACCCTAACGAGCAGTACTTC. As protein: CSAAGTDPNEQYF.

Only one count was recorded for this clone. The CDR3 DNA reads TGTGCCAGCAGCACCGTGAGAGCGAACACCGGGGAGCTGTTTTTT. Translated: CASSTVRANTGELFF. The chain uses TRBV5-4 and TRBJ2-2; D gene unclear. The germline CDR1 and CDR2 sequences are SGHNT and YYREEE (reference sequence). Trimming left V 4 bases short and J 0 bases short, with 10 bases between. CDR3 size: 15 residues.

This clone has a handful of counts. The chain is built from TRBV29-1 and TRBJ2-2; 12 bases fit TRBD1. J lost 5 bases, V lost 6 bases, and 13 bases had no gene match. This CDR3 region has 17 residues. Germline CDR1 reads SQVTM; CDR2 reads ANQGSEA. Written as DNA, the CDR3 is TGCAGCGTCCGGGACAGGGGGCGAACCGGGAATACCGGGGAGCTGTTTTTT. It is translated as CSVRDRGRTGNTGELFF.